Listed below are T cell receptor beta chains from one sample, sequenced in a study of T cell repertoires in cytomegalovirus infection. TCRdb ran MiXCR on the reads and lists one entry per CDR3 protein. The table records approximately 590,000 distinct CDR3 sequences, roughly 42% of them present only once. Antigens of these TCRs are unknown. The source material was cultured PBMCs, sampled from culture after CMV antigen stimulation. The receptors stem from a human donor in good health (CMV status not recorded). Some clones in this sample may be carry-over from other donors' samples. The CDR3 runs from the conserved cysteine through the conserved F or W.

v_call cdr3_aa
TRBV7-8 CASTLSRGTNQPQHF
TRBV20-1 CSALRTGNTEAFF
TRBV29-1 CSAWDRREQYF
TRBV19 CASSSERFEQYF
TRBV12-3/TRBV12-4 CASSPSREAEAFF
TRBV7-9 CASSFTGRDTQYF
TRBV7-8 CASSPRGKDSNQPQHF
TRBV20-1 CSARGGQGPNEKLFF
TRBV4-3 CASSLGLAGDNEQFF
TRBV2 CASPRDRDSKNIQYF
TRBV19 CASSPTLIYGYTF
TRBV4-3 CASSQEYPTPYEQYF
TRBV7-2 CASSSGTRNEQFF
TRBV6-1 CASRRMRQGPSEQYF
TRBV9 CASSVEGRLAGLGSDTQYF
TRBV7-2 CASSLSWGNNQPQHF
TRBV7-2 CASSPGLAGPYEQYF
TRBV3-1 CASSQDATGASYYGYTF
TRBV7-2 CASSLVDSYEQYF
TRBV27 CASSSPFGTRSEQYF